This passage covers 3 T cell receptor beta chains from one sample sequenced in a study of T cells after yellow fever vaccination. Each CDR3 protein is one row after TCRdb ran MiXCR on the 5' RACE reads. The profile shows hundreds of thousands of distinct CDR3 sequences, more than 9% of them singletons. Sequences were derived from PBMCs, sampled on the day of the yellow fever booster vaccination. The source of these receptors is a man aged 25 to 40 who received the YFV17D yellow fever vaccine.

This clonotype has ten or more counts. The chain has TRBV5-6 and TRBJ2-1; tentatively, D is TRBD2 (6 bases). The germline gives CDR1 SGHDT, CDR2 YYEEEE. V was trimmed by 3 bases and J by 7 bases, leaving 17 bases between them. There are 15 residues in the CDR3. CDR3 residues: CASSSSGTPWNEQFF. The CDR3, as DNA: TGTGCCAGCAGCTCTTCCGGGACTCCCTGGAATGAGCAGTTCTTC.

This chain links TRBV7-6 with TRBJ2-7; 12 nucleotides line up with TRBD2. V lost 3 bases to trimming and J lost 4 bases; unmatched junction nucleotides: 10. CDR1 and CDR2 from the germline V gene are SGHVS and FNYEAQ. The CDR3 is 17 residues long. The CDR3 spells CASSFRLAGGPGYEQYF. CDR3 DNA: TGTGCCAGCAGCTTTCGGCTAGCGGGAGGGCCGGGGTACGAGCAGTACTTC.

This clonotype was recorded a few times. V is TRBV12-3 or TRBV12-4 and J is TRBJ1-2, with D hard to call. This CDR3 region has 15 residues. V shed 4 bases and J shed 4 bases, with 16 bases lying between them. The CDR3 is CASSYNSLKFYGYTF. The CDR3 DNA reads TGTGCCAGCAGTTACAACAGCCTCAAATTCTATGGCTACACCTTC.